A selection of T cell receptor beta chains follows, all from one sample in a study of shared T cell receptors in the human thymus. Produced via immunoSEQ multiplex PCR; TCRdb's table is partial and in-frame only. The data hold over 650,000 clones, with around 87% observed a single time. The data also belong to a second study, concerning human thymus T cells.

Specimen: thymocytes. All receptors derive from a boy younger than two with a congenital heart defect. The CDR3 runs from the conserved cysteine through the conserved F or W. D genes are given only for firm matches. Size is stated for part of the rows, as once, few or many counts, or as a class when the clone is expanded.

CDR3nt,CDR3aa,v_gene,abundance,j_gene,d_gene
TGCAGCGTTGTAGGGCGGGACGAGTTCTTC,CSVVGRDEFF,TRBV29-1,-,TRBJ2-1,-
TGTGCCAGTAGTATAGACCCCGGGCGGGAGGGAGAAAATGAGCAGTTCTTC,CASSIDPGREGENEQFF,TRBV19,-,TRBJ2-1,TRBD2
TGTGCTAGTGGTTTGGTACGCGGGGGATTGGTCGCTGGGGCCAACGTCCTGACTTTC,CASGLVRGGLVAGANVLTF,TRBV12-5,-,TRBJ2-6,TRBD2
TGTGCCAGCAGCGGGGGCCCGGAGCGGGGGGACCCGAACAATGAGCAGTTCTTC,CASSGGPERGDPNNEQFF,TRBV9,-,TRBJ2-1,TRBD2
TGTGCCAGCAGCTGGAGACTAGCGGGAGAAGGGTACAATGAGCAGTTCTTC,CASSWRLAGEGYNEQFF,TRBV5-6,-,TRBJ2-1,TRBD2
TGTGCCAGCAGCGGCCGGGACACCCAATCTGGGGCCAACGTCCTGACTTTC,CASSGRDTQSGANVLTF,TRBV9,-,TRBJ2-6,-
TGTGCCAGCAGCCAAGATAGGTCGGGGAGCTCCATCTCTGGGGCCAACGTCCTGACTTTC,CASSQDRSGSSISGANVLTF,TRBV14,-,TRBJ2-6,-
TGCGCCAGCAGTGTCGGGGATACGCAGTATTTT,CASSVGDTQYF,TRBV10-2,-,TRBJ2-3,-
TGCGCCAGCAGCCAAGACCAGGGGGCCGAGAAAGACTCCTATAATTCACCCCTCCACTTT,CASSQDQGAEKDSYNSPLHF,TRBV4-3,-,TRBJ1-6,TRBD1
TGTGCCACCAGCTTACTGGGGACTAGCGGCTCCCCCCATACGCAGTATTTT,CATSLLGTSGSPHTQYF,TRBV15,-,TRBJ2-3,TRBD2
TGTGCCATCAGCGTCACAGGGAACACTGAAGCTTTCTTT,CAISVTGNTEAFF,TRBV10-3,-,TRBJ1-1,-
TGCGCCAGCAGCCAAGACCGGGAAAAGACAGGGAATGACAATGAGCAGTTCTTC,CASSQDREKTGNDNEQFF,TRBV4-3,-,TRBJ2-1,TRBD1
TGTGCCAGCAGCCAAAGACAGGGACGGCACCAAGAGACCCAGTACTTC,CASSQRQGRHQETQYF,TRBV14,-,TRBJ2-5,TRBD1
TGTGCCAGCGGGCCAGGGGGGAATGAGCAGTTCTTC,CASGPGGNEQFF,TRBV27,-,TRBJ2-1,-
TGTGCCAGTAGTACACCGGGACAGGGTATTCAGCCCCAGCATTTT,CASSTPGQGIQPQHF,TRBV19,-,TRBJ1-5,TRBD1
TGTGCCAGCAGTTACGCGGACAGGGCTAATTCACCCCTCCACTTT,CASSYADRANSPLHF,TRBV6-5,few,TRBJ1-6,TRBD1
TGTGCCAGCGGACTGAGACGGAGTCTCTACGAGCAGTACTTC,CASGLRRSLYEQYF,TRBV6-1,-,TRBJ2-7,-
TGTGCCAGCGGGGGGAGGGAGGTAAATAATGAAAAACTGTTTTTT,CASGGREVNNEKLFF,TRBV19,few,TRBJ1-4,-
TGTGCCACCCACTCCGGGACTAGCGGGAGTGATTATCGAAATACGCAGTATTTT,CATHSGTSGSDYRNTQYF,TRBV19,-,TRBJ2-3,TRBD2
TGCGCCAGCAGCCAAGATGGTCAGGGAAGGGGGGGCTACACCTTC,CASSQDGQGRGGYTF,TRBV4-3,-,TRBJ1-2,-
TGTGCCAGCAGTGCTCCTAGCGGGCGCACAGATACGCAGTATTTT,CASSAPSGRTDTQYF,TRBV28,-,TRBJ2-3,TRBD2
TGTGCCAGCAGCACAGGACGGTCCTACGAGCAGTACTTC,CASSTGRSYEQYF,TRBV7-8,-,TRBJ2-7,-
TGTGCCAGCAGCTTATTGGGGGGGGCCACTGAAGCTTTCTTT,CASSLLGGATEAFF,TRBV7-2,-,TRBJ1-1,-
TGTGCCTGGAGTGCCCGCGGGCCTAATGAAAAACTGTTTTTT,CAWSARGPNEKLFF,TRBV30,-,TRBJ1-4,-
TGCGCCAGCAGCCAAAGTAGCTTGGCGGGAGGGCCTCCCGGGGAGCTGTTTTTT,CASSQSSLAGGPPGELFF,TRBV4-3,-,TRBJ2-2,TRBD2
TGCGCCAGCAGCTTGGACGGGACAGTCGTAAATACGCAGTATTTT,CASSLDGTVVNTQYF,TRBV5-1,-,TRBJ2-3,TRBD1
TGTGCCAGCAGCTTATCTGGGACGTACAGCGGGGAAAACATTCAGTACTTC,CASSLSGTYSGENIQYF,TRBV5-6,few,TRBJ2-4,TRBD2
TGTGCCAGCAAAGGGACAGAGTTTAATAATGAAAAACTGTTTTTT,CASKGTEFNNEKLFF,TRBV27,-,TRBJ1-4,TRBD1
TGTGCCAGCAGCTCCCGACTAGGAGAGACCCAGTACTTC,CASSSRLGETQYF,TRBV5-6,-,TRBJ2-5,-
TGTGCCAGCAGCTTAGCGCGACGGGGCACAGATACGCAGTATTTT,CASSLARRGTDTQYF,TRBV7-9,-,TRBJ2-3,-
TGTGCCAGCAGCGTACGCTGGCAGGGGGCAACCTACGAGCAGTACTTC,CASSVRWQGATYEQYF,TRBV5-6,few,TRBJ2-7,TRBD1
TGCGCCAGCAGCCCTCGGACTAGCGGGAGAGATACGCAGTATTTT,CASSPRTSGRDTQYF,TRBV4-1,few,TRBJ2-3,TRBD2
TGTGCCAGCAGCGCGGAGGTTGGGGGCCTGGGACTAGCGGGAGGTTATGAGCAGTTCTTC,CASSAEVGGLGLAGGYEQFF,TRBV9,-,TRBJ2-1,TRBD2
TGTGCCAGCAGCGTAGCCCCTAGCGCTGATCCCAGCCGCTCCTACAATGAGCAGTTCTTC,CASSVAPSADPSRSYNEQFF,TRBV9,once,TRBJ2-1,-
TGCGCCAGCAGCCAAGAGGGGGGGTTCGAGGCGGGAGCTTCTTACGAGCAGTACTTC,CASSQEGGFEAGASYEQYF,TRBV4-3,-,TRBJ2-7,TRBD2
TGCGCCAGCAGCCAAGATGGGACAGGGGGCTTTGTCTATGGCTACACCTTC,CASSQDGTGGFVYGYTF,TRBV4-1,-,TRBJ1-2,TRBD1
TGTGCCAGCATCGGAGGGACTCCAACTGAGGCAGATACGCAGTATTTT,CASIGGTPTEADTQYF,TRBV14,-,TRBJ2-3,-
TGCAGCACGGTACGGGGCACTGAAGCTTTCTTT,CSTVRGTEAFF,TRBV29-1,-,TRBJ1-1,-
TGTGCCAGCAGAGCGATCGCCGGGACTAGCGAGAGGGGATACGAGCAGTACTTC,CASRAIAGTSERGYEQYF,TRBV28,few,TRBJ2-7,TRBD2
TGTGCCAGCAGCCCGGGACTAGCGGCCTACAATGAGCAGTTCTTC,CASSPGLAAYNEQFF,TRBV7-9,-,TRBJ2-1,TRBD2
TGTGCCAGCAGTTCAGGGGGTGGGACAGGGGGCAAAGAGACCCAGTACTTC,CASSSGGGTGGKETQYF,TRBV7-2,-,TRBJ2-5,TRBD1
TGTGCCAGCAGGGAGGGACAGGAAGCTTTCTTT,CASREGQEAFF,TRBV6-5,-,TRBJ1-1,TRBD1
TGTGCCAGCAGGGAACACGGACTATTAGGTGAGCAGTTCTTC,CASREHGLLGEQFF,TRBV2,-,TRBJ2-1,-
TGTGCCAGCAGTGCCTATAGCGCGACCGGGGAGCTGTTTTTT,CASSAYSATGELFF,TRBV6-5,-,TRBJ2-2,-
TGTGCTAGTGGTCCCACAGGGGTGGACACTGAAGCTTTCTTT,CASGPTGVDTEAFF,TRBV12-5,-,TRBJ1-1,TRBD1
TGTGCCAGCAGCGAGACAGGGTATGAAAACACTGAAGCTTTCTTT,CASSETGYENTEAFF,TRBV6-6,-,TRBJ1-1,TRBD1
TGTGCCAGCAGCCTAGCGGGGGGCACGATAGATACGCAGTATTTT,CASSLAGGTIDTQYF,TRBV5-4,-,TRBJ2-3,TRBD2
TGTGCCAGCAGCTCGACACGGGGCTACACCTTC,CASSSTRGYTF,TRBV7-9,once,TRBJ1-2,-